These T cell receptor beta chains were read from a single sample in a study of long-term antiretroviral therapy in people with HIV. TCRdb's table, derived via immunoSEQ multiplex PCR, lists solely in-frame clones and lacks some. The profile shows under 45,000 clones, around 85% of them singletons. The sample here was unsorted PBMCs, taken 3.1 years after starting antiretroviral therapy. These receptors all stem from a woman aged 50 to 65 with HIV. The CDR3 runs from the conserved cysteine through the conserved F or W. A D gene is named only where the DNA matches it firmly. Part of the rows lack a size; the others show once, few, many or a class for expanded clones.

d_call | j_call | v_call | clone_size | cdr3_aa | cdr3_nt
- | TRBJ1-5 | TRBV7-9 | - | CASSRGTSSSLQPQHF | TGTGCCAGCAGCCGAGGGACGTCATCGTCCCTGCAGCCCCAGCATTTT
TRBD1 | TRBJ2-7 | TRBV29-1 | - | CSVVLGGRSYEQYF | TGCAGCGTTGTGTTAGGGGGCAGGTCCTACGAGCAGTACTTC
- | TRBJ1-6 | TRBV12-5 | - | CASGLEGGRALHF | TGTGCTAGTGGTTTGGAGGGGGGGAGAGCCCTCCACTTT
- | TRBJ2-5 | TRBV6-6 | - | CASSLRAVRQYF | TGTGCCAGCAGTCTCCGGGCCGTGAGGCAGTACTTC
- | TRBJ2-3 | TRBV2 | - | CASSDTGGPTDTQYF | TGTGCCAGCAGTGATACTGGGGGCCCCACAGATACGCAGTATTTT
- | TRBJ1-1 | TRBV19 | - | CASSSTDMNTEAFF | TGTGCCAGTAGTTCGACAGACATGAACACTGAAGCTTTCTTT
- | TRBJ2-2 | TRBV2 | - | CASSMGRYVGELFF | TGTGCCAGCAGTATGGGACGGTACGTCGGGGAGCTGTTTTTT
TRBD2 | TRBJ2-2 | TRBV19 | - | CASSWGGNGELFF | TGTGCCAGTAGTTGGGGGGGGAACGGGGAGCTGTTTTTT
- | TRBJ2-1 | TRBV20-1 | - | CSGGAHNEQFF | TGCAGTGGGGGGGCCCACAATGAGCAGTTCTTC
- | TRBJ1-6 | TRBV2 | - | CASSARTISPLHF | TGTGCCAGCAGTGCCCGAACCATTTCACCCCTCCACTTT
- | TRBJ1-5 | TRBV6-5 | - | CASGPQGSNQPQHF | TGTGCCAGCGGCCCTCAGGGGAGCAATCAGCCCCAGCATTTT
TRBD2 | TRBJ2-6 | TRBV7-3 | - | CASSFAGGTSGANVLTF | TGTGCCAGCAGCTTCGCGGGGGGAACCTCTGGGGCCAACGTCCTGACTTTC
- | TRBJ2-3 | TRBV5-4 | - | CASSLPGTDTQYF | TGTGCCAGCAGCTTGCCCGGGACAGATACGCAGTATTTT
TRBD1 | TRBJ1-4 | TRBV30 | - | CAWRVPGGGEKLFF | TGTGCCTGGAGGGTCCCAGGGGGAGGAGAAAAACTGTTTTTT
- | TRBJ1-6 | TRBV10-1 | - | CATSGANHSPLHF | TGCGCCACCTCAGGGGCCAACCATTCACCCCTCCACTTT
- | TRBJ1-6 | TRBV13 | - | CASSLVEGNSPLHF | TGTGCCAGCAGCTTAGTCGAGGGGAATTCACCCCTCCACTTT
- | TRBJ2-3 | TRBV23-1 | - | CASSQYLGGQGDTQYF | TGCGCCAGCAGTCAATATTTGGGGGGGCAAGGAGATACGCAGTATTTT
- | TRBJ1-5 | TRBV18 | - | CASSPFVRGDSNQPQHF | TGTGCCAGCTCACCCTTCGTCAGGGGAGATAGCAATCAGCCCCAGCATTTT
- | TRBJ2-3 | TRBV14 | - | CASSQDNVVKNTDTQYF | TGTGCCAGCAGCCAAGATAATGTGGTAAAGAACACAGATACGCAGTATTTT
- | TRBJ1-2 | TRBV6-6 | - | CASSYAGTLYGYTF | TGTGCCAGCAGTTACGCAGGAACCCTCTATGGCTACACCTTC
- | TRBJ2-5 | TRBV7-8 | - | CASSLKSWGWETQYF | TGTGCCAGCAGCTTAAAATCGTGGGGGTGGGAGACCCAGTACTTC
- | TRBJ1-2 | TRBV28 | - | CASSLGGYYGYTF | TGTGCCAGCAGTTTAGGCGGATACTATGGCTACACCTTC
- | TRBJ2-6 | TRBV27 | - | CASSFSGANVLTF | TGTGCCAGCAGTTTCTCCGGGGCCAACGTCCTGACTTTC
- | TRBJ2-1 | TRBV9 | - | CASSVVSVPSYNEQFF | TGTGCCAGCAGCGTAGTATCCGTCCCTTCCTACAATGAGCAGTTCTTC
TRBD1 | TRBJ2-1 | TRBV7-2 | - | CASSTRRDRNNEQFF | TGTGCCAGCAGCACCCGCCGGGACAGGAACAATGAGCAGTTCTTC
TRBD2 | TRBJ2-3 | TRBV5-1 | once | CASNRRGGTDTQYF | TGCGCCAGCAATCGGCGGGGGGGGACAGATACGCAGTATTTT
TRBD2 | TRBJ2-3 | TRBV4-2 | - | CASSPGGTGGGASGGQYF | TGTGCCAGCAGCCCAGGCGGGACTGGCGGGGGGGCTTCCGGGGGGCAGTATTTT
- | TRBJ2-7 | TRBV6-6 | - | CASSKNRVLEQYF | TGTGCCAGCAGTAAGAACAGGGTTCTCGAGCAGTACTTC
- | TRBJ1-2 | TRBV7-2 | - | CASSLAATGALTGYGYTF | TGTGCCAGCAGCTTAGCCGCGACAGGAGCGCTAACGGGATATGGCTACACCTTC
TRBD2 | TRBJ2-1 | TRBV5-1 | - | CASKVGGTSVYNEQFF | TGCGCCAGCAAGGTCGGGGGGACTAGCGTCTACAATGAGCAGTTCTTC
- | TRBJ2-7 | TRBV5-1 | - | CASSGQQSSGGEQYF | TGCGCCAGCAGCGGACAACAGAGCTCAGGGGGGGAGCAGTACTTC
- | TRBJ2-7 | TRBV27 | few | CASRAKGPLEQYF | TGTGCCAGCAGGGCTAAGGGGCCCCTCGAGCAGTACTTC
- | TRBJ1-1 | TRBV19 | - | CASIRWERNTEAFF | TGTGCCAGTATTCGTTGGGAAAGGAACACTGAAGCTTTCTTT
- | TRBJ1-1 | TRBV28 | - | CASSPPTPRAFF | TGTGCCAGCAGCCCCCCGACCCCTCGGGCTTTCTTT
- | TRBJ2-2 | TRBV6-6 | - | CASCRSNTGELFF | TGTGCCAGCTGCCGTTCGAACACCGGGGAGCTGTTTTTT
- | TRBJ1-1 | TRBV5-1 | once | CASSLGQGWNTEAFF | TGCGCCAGCAGCTTAGGGCAGGGCTGGAACACTGAAGCTTTCTTT